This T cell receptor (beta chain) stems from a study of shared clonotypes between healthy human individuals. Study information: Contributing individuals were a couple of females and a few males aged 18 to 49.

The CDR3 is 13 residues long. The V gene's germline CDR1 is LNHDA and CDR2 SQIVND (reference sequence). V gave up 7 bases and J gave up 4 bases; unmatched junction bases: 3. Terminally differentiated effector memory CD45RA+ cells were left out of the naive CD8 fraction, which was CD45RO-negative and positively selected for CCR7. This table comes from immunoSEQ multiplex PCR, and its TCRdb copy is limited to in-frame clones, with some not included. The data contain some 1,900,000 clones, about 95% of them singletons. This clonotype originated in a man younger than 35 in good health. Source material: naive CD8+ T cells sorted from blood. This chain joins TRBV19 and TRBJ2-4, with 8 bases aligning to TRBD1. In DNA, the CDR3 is TGTGCCAGTACTGGGGACAGGAAAAACATTCAGTACTTC. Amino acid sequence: CASTGDRKNIQYF.